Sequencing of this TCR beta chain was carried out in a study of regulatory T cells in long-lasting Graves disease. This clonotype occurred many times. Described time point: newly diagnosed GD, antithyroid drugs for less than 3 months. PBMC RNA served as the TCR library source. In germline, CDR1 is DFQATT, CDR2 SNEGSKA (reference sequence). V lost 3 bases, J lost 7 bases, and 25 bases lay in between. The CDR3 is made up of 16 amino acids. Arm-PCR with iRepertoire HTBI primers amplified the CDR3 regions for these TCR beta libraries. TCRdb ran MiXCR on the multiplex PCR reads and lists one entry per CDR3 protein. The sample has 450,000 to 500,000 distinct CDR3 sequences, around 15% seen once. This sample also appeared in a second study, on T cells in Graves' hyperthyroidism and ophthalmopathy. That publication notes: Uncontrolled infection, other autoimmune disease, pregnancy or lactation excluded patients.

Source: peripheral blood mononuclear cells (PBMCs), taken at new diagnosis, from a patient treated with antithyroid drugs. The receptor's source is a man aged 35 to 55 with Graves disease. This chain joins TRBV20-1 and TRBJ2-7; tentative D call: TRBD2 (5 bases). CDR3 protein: CSASKVPRGPLEEQYF. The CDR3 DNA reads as TGCAGTGCTAGTAAGGTCCCGCGAGGGCCCCTGGAGGAGCAGTACTTC.